This TCR beta chain was profiled in a study of Tregs in tolerant kidney transplant recipients. General observations from the study: The most relevant donor-specific Treg TCRbeta repertoire apparently came from expansion with activated donor B cells. Findings come from small patient numbers and require larger validation.

Related graft donors supplied nonmyeloablative bone marrow transplants, and mixed chimerism was transient. This clone turned up a few times. Its matching antigen is unknown. V dropped 4 bases and J dropped 3; count of bases not matched to a gene: 3. The CDR3 spans 15 residues. Germline CDR1 SGHRS, CDR2 YFSETQ. Here immunoSEQ multiplex PCR was the method, and the copy in TCRdb shows in-frame clones only, minus some. The repertoire holds about 64,000 clones, with about 87% as singletons. Sequencing used CD4+ T cells from blood (PBMCs), obtained 6 months after the transplant. V is TRBV5-1 and J is TRBJ2-1; 11 nucleotides agree with TRBD2. The TCR was taken from a human patient who received a combined kidney and bone marrow transplant. Some of these T cells may belong to the graft donor. The CDR3 nucleotides are TGCGCCAGCAGCCTGGGACTAGCGGACTACAATGAGCAGTTCTTC. It codes for CASSLGLADYNEQFF. Full variable domain (remainder filled in from reference TRBV5-1 and TRBJ2-1): KAGVTQTPRYLIKTRGQQVTLSCSPISGHRSVSWYQQTPGQGLQFLFEYFSETQRNKGNFPGRFSGRQFSNSRSEMNVSTLELGDSALYLCASSLGLADYNEQFFGPGTRLTVL.